Below are 6 T cell receptor beta chains sequenced from a single sample in a study of CD4+ T cells in melanoma. Clones were read by immunoSEQ multiplex PCR, and TCRdb kept only the in-frame ones, dropping some. The table lists 15,000 or so clones, over 55% of them singletons, with about 14% in the top ten. Sequenced: cells from a culture (not recorded whether cultured in vitro). The receptor set was obtained from a human donor with melanoma.

This chain joins TRBV4-1 and TRBJ1-1; weak D call: TRBD1 (6 bases). CDR1 is MGHRA, CDR2 YSYEKL, per germline. The V end lost 4 bases, the J end lost 6 bases, and 18 bases lay between the germline ends. The CDR3 is 15 amino acids. CDR3: CASSLQGHMPPEAFF. The CDR3 bases are TGCGCCAGCAGCCTTCAGGGACACATGCCTCCTGAAGCTTTCTTT.

This sequence joins TRBV6-6 and TRBJ2-7; D is unclear. Trimming cost V 5 bases and J 4 bases, with 12 bases left between them. Germline V CDR1 and CDR2: MNHNY, SVGAGI (reference sequence). The CDR3 covers 13 residues. CDR3 sequence reads: CASSVDGRYEQYF. CDR3 sequence (DNA): TGTGCCAGCAGTGTGGATGGAAGATACGAGCAGTACTTC.

This chain joins TRBV30 and TRBJ1-2; 8 bases line up with TRBD1. The length of the CDR3 is 15 residues. Germline assignment: CDR1 GTSNPN and CDR2 SVGIG (reference sequence). The V segment lost 3 bases and the J segment 4 bases; nucleotides outside the gene matches: 10. CDR3: CAWRDRAASLYGYTF. The DNA for the CDR3 is TGTGCCTGGAGGGACAGGGCGGCCTCCCTCTATGGCTACACCTTC.

There are a few counts of this clone. This sequence joins TRBV14 and TRBJ2-7; tentative D call: TRBD2 (6 bases). Trimming cost V 3 bases and J 6 bases, with 18 bases left between them. Germline V lookup: CDR1 SGHDN, CDR2 FVKESK. CDR3 length: 15 amino acids. CDR3 nucleotide sequence: TGTGCCAGCAGCCATATTCCCGGCGGGGCCTCCGAGCAGTACTTC. Translating gives CASSHIPGGASEQYF.

This chain connects TRBV5-5 to TRBJ1-1; D uncertain. Germline CDR1 SGHKS, CDR2 YYEKEE (reference sequence). V was cut by 1 base and J by 6 bases, with 13 bases left in between. The CDR3 is 14 residues long. CDR3 nucleotides: TGTGCCAGCAGCTTGTTGTCAGATAGGTCTGAAGCTTTCTTT. It is translated as CASSLLSDRSEAFF.

The V call is TRBV2, the J call TRBJ2-2; TRBD2 matches 13 bases. From germline, CDR1 is SNHLY and CDR2 FYNNEI. The CDR3 runs 17 residues. V lost 7 bases and J lost 0; bases outside the gene matches: 5. CDR3 amino acids: CASIRLAGGANTGELFF. CDR3 DNA: TGTGCCAGCATTAGACTAGCGGGGGGCGCGAACACCGGGGAGCTGTTTTTT. Full variable domain (remainder filled in from reference TRBV2 and TRBJ2-2): EPEVTQTPSHQVTQMGQEVILRCVPISNHLYFYWYRQILGQKVEFLVSFYNNEISEKSEIFDDQFSVERPDGSNFTLKIRSTKLEDSAMYFCASIRLAGGANTGELFFGEGSRLTVL.